The clone carrying this T cell receptor (beta chain) appeared a few times. There are 15 residues in the CDR3. CDR1 SGHRS and CDR2 YFSETQ come from the germline V gene. Deletions cut 1 base from V and 0 bases from J, with 7 bases between. These data belong to a study of control samples from healthy donors and cancer patients. Here immunoSEQ multiplex PCR was the method, and the copy in TCRdb shows in-frame clones only, minus some. The sample records some 150,000 clones, roughly 89% being singletons. The receptor was isolated from a young man in good health. Sequencing input: blood. This chain uses TRBV5-1 with TRBJ2-2; unclear D gene. The CDR3 DNA follows: TGCGCCAGCAGCTTGTCCCCAGCGAACACCGGGGAGCTGTTTTTT. Encoded protein: CASSLSPANTGELFF.